The T cell receptor (beta chain) described here comes from a study of control samples from healthy donors and cancer patients. Trimming took 1 base from V and 9 from J; bases not matched to a gene: 9. Germline V CDR1 and CDR2: MGHRA, YSYEKL. This CDR3 is 17 amino acids long. TCRdb's copy holds only in-frame clones and misses some; the assay was immunoSEQ multiplex PCR. The table lists about 80,000 clones, around 92% of them singletons. The sequenced sample was blood. The V call is TRBV4-1, the J call TRBJ2-1; TRBD2 aligns across 13 bases. The source is a man in his forties or fifties in good health. The CDR3 spells CASSQGPGLAGDREQFF. Written as DNA, the CDR3 is TGCGCCAGCAGCCAAGGCCCCGGACTAGCGGGGGACCGTGAGCAGTTCTTC.